This T cell receptor beta chain came from a study of cytomegalovirus exposure and HLA in healthy donors. The PCR was carried out with 60 Vbeta primers and 13 Jbeta primers. The method was immunoSEQ multiplex PCR; TCRdb's version includes in-frame clones alone and lacks a portion of them. The sample yields roughly 120,000 clones, roughly 14% seen once. The sequenced sample was PBMCs. This TCR came from a woman aged 18-35 years in good health and CMV-seronegative.

This chain's CDR3 is CASSEAVYEQYF. The DNA for the CDR3 is TGTGCCAGCAGTGAGGCTGTCTACGAGCAGTACTTC. The chain employs TRBV6-4 and TRBJ2-7; D uncertain. The CDR3 length is 12 residues. Deletions cut 3 bases from V and 3 bases from J, with 6 bases between. The germline CDR1 and CDR2 sequences are MRHNA and SNTAGT.